This entry features one T cell receptor (beta chain) sequence. Its antigen is unidentified. This CDR3 has 15 residues. Germline-derived CDR1 and CDR2 are MDHEN and SYDVKM. Between the trimmed V and J ends, which lost 6 bases and 1 base, there was a span of 12 bases. The sample is drawn from a study of T-cell memory formation after mild COVID-19. Findings and caveats of the study: The appearance of some responding clones in pre-infection memory suggested that cross-reactive memory joined. Later expanders leaned CD4+, whereas day 15 to 85 contracting clones were balanced CD4/CD8. Among contracting clones, CD4+ were mainly CM/EM and CD8+ enriched in EMRA.

TCRdb reanalysed the 5' RACE reads using MiXCR and keeps one entry per CDR3 protein. The sample records fewer than 90,000 distinct CDR3 sequences, about 13% being singletons. The sample taken for sequencing was PBMCs or a T cell subset sorted from them (not recorded which). The V gene is TRBV28, the J gene TRBJ2-2, with D maybe TRBD2 (6 bases). This clonotype originated in a man between 18 and 35 years old who had mild COVID-19 (a few samples of this study predate the infection). Cell type and time point are not known. CDR3 amino acids: CASSLLGGNTGELFF. The CDR3 nucleotides are TGTGCCAGCAGCTTACTGGGGGGGAACACCGGGGAGCTGTTTTTT.